This T cell receptor (beta chain) is from a study of blood T cell repertoires in COVID-19. Study at large: Researchers got acute and convalescent COVID-19 samples from the United States, Italy and Spain. The cDNA or gDNA used as material had been derived from T cells, B-cell-depleted T cells, or PBMCs.

V gave up 0 bases and J gave up 6 bases, with 4 bases separating them. Germline CDR1 reads SGHRS; CDR2 reads YFSETQ. The CDR3 has 13 amino acids. In the original workflow: Amplified reference gene primers provided the basis for estimating nucleated cell counts. Profiled with immunoSEQ multiplex PCR; TCRdb holds only in-frame clones, not every one. V and J calls and clone size follow that table, whereas D and trimming were derived from the DNA. The table records under 250,000 clones, around 83% of them present only once. The chain recombines TRBV5-1 with TRBJ1-6; D ambiguous. Sequencing input: peripheral blood. The TCR sequence derives from a man between 50 and 59 years old with active or convalescent COVID-19. The CDR3 reads CASSLDSNSPLHF. In DNA form, the CDR3 reads TGCGCCAGCAGCTTGGACAGTAATTCACCCCTCCACTTT.